What follows describes a single TCR delta chain. The antigen is undetermined. With only one base between it and a far larger clone, this is likely a read error. This sample also contains other DNA sequences that code for the same CDR3. These data come from a study of γδ T cells in repeated Plasmodium falciparum infection. On the study more broadly: The natural-infection arm compared Malian children under seasonal malaria with matched Australian children. Over about 610 days, donors received four mosquito-bite P. falciparum NF54 infections. Each infection was followed by sampling at 21 days, plus baseline and some pre-infection draws. Overall study findings and caveats: Over time and infection, Vgamma9/Vdelta2+ repertoires remained highly stable and polyclonal.

Trimming stripped 3 bases from V and 0 bases from J, with 23 bases between. Germline CDR1 is TSWWSYY and CDR2 is QGS. The CDR3 totals 19 residues. TCRdb ran CATT on the multiplex PCR reads. The sample has about 57,000 delta-chain clones, roughly 1.8% seen once. Gammadelta T cells were flow-sorted from PBMC into Vgamma9/Vdelta2+ and Vdelta2-negative populations for bulk analysis. The rearrangement links TRDV1 to TRDJ1; possible D gene TRDD2, 6 bases. The sequence was collected from a pool of human donors (malaria-infected and uninfected, not separated). Sequencing used gamma-delta T cells from blood. CDR3 amino acids: CALGDPGLPNRSYTDKLIF. CDR3 nucleotide sequence: TGTGCTCTTGGGGATCCCGGCCTTCCGAACAGGTCGTACACCGATAAACTCATCTTT.